A single sample is the source of the 29 T cell receptor beta chains below, sequenced in a study of T cell repertoires in cytomegalovirus infection. TCRdb reprocessed the reads via MiXCR and lists one record per CDR3 protein. The table includes hundreds of thousands of distinct CDR3 sequences, about 42% detected once. Which antigens these TCRs recognize remains unknown. The material sequenced was cultured PBMCs, taken from culture after CMV antigen stimulation. These receptors were collected from a human donor in good health (CMV status not recorded). Some clones in this sample may be carry-over from other donors' samples.

V and J are TRBV18 and TRBJ2-3; unclear D gene. The V end was cut by 3 bases, the J end by 6 bases, with 13 bases between. Germline V gene lookup returns CDR1 KGHSH and CDR2 LQKENI. The CDR3 runs to 14 residues. CDR3 bases: TGTGCCAGCTCACCTGGGTGGGCGGACGATACGCAGTATTTT. It codes for CASSPGWADDTQYF. The whole variable domain, remainder taken from reference TRBV18 and TRBJ2-3, is NAGVMQNPRHLVRRRGQEARLRCSPMKGHSHVYWYRQLPEEGLKFMVYLQKENIIDESGMPKERFSAEFPKEGPSILRIQQVVRGDSAAYFCASSPGWADDTQYFGPGTRLTVL.

The chain combines TRBV9 with TRBJ1-1; maybe TRBD1 (5 bases). The CDR3 has 15 amino acids. In germline, CDR1 is SGDLS, CDR2 YYNGEE. Trimming took off 5 bases at V and 1 base at J, with 15 bases between the two ends. This chain's CDR3 is CASSLGDGTNTEAFF. The CDR3 DNA reads as TGTGCCAGCAGTTTGGGGGACGGGACGAACACTGAAGCTTTCTTT.

The chain employs TRBV7-9 and TRBJ1-3; D not certain. This CDR3 spans 15 amino acids. V was cut by 1 base and J by 3 bases, with 10 bases left in between. The germline gives CDR1 SEHNR, CDR2 FQNEAQ (reference sequence). The CDR3 loop reads CASSLGGADGNTIYF. For the CDR3, the DNA is TGTGCCAGCAGCTTAGGAGGCGCTGATGGAAACACCATATATTTT.

A few counts support this clonotype. This chain joins TRBV6-1 and TRBJ2-1; a possible D gene is TRBD2 (6 bases). V dropped 6 bases and J dropped 10 bases, with 16 bases sitting between them. The germline CDR1 and CDR2 sequences are MNHNS and SASEGT. CDR3 length: 13 residues. The CDR3 region is CASRGPPGEEQFF. The DNA of the CDR3 is TGTGCCAGCAGAGGCCCACCGGGGGAAGAGCAGTTCTTC.

The V call is TRBV7-4, the J call TRBJ2-1, with D maybe TRBD1 (5 bases). Trimming pared 5 bases from V and 12 bases from J, leaving 20 bases between. The germline V gene encodes CDR1 SGHVT and CDR2 SQSDAQ. The CDR3 covers 14 residues. CDR3 sequence: CASSTQLTGGSQFF. CDR3 nucleotide sequence: TGTGCCAGCAGCACCCAACTAACAGGTGGATCGCAGTTCTTC.

This clonotype was observed many times. The J gene is TRBJ1-1, the V gene TRBV7-2; unclear D gene. The CDR3 loop spans 16 amino acids. Looked up from germline, CDR1 is SGHTA and CDR2 is FQGNSA. Trimming cost V 4 bases and J 1 base, with 16 bases left between them. DNA for the CDR3: TGTGCCAGCAGCTCCCGCTTCAATATGGGGAACACTGAAGCTTTCTTT. Its protein product is CASSSRFNMGNTEAFF.

This chain uses TRBV6-2 or TRBV6-3 with TRBJ1-6, with TRBD1 as a possible D gene (5 bases). The V gene's germline CDR1 is MNHEY and CDR2 SVGEGT. The CDR3 spans 15 residues. V shed 7 bases and J shed 2 bases, with 12 bases lying between them. In DNA form, the CDR3 reads TGTGCCAGCAACCCCGCAGGGACCTATAATTCACCCCTCCACTTT. Translated: CASNPAGTYNSPLHF.

This clonotype turned up a few times. The chain carries TRBV7-2 and TRBJ2-4, with 7 bases fitting TRBD1. This CDR3 is 17 amino acids long. Losses at the gene ends were 5 bases for V and 3 bases for J; bases not matched to a gene: 13. Germline values: CDR1 SGHTA, CDR2 FQGNSA. The DNA of the CDR3 is TGTGCCAGCAGCACTTTCTTGAGGGGGCTTAGCAAAAACATTCAGTACTTC. This codes for CASSTFLRGLSKNIQYF. Supplemented by reference TRBV7-2 and TRBJ2-4, the full variable domain reads GAGVSQSPSNKVTEKGKDVELRCDPISGHTALYWYRQSLGQGLEFLIYFQGNSAPDKSGLPSDRFSAERTGGSVSTLTIQRTQQEDSAVYLCASSTFLRGLSKNIQYFGAGTRLSVL.

The chain joins TRBV7-6 to TRBJ2-5; the D is unclear. Trimming left V 5 bases short and J 2 bases short, with 15 bases between. Germline V CDR1 and CDR2: SGHVS, FNYEAQ. The CDR3 has 15 amino acids. As DNA, the CDR3 is TGTGCCAGCAGCGTTCTACCCTTCACTCAAGAGACCCAGTACTTC. Protein product: CASSVLPFTQETQYF.

The CDR3 loop is CSAPRQRGALSTYNEQFF. The DNA for the CDR3 is TGCAGTGCCCCCAGGCAGCGGGGGGCCCTGTCGACCTACAATGAGCAGTTCTTC. This chain joins TRBV20-1 and TRBJ2-1; TRBD2 aligns across 9 bases. Germline V lookup: CDR1 DFQATT, CDR2 SNEGSKA (reference sequence). The CDR3 runs 18 residues. The V segment lost 6 bases and the J segment 2 bases; nucleotides outside the gene matches: 17.

This clonotype has only a few counts. The chain recombines TRBV7-6 with TRBJ2-3, with a possible D match to TRBD1 (6 bases). The V end was cut by 5 bases, the J end by 2 bases, with 17 bases between. From germline, CDR1 is SGHVS and CDR2 FNYEAQ. The CDR3 spans 16 residues. CDR3 in amino acids: CASSPSPGQNTDTQYF. CDR3 nucleotide sequence: TGTGCCAGCAGCCCGAGTCCGGGACAAAACACAGATACGCAGTATTTT.

At least ten counts were recorded for this clonotype. The chain combines TRBV7-2 with TRBJ2-7; D possibly corresponds to TRBD1 (6 bases). The V end was cut by 5 bases, the J end by 5 bases, with 13 bases between. The CDR3 spans 13 residues. From germline, CDR1 is SGHTA and CDR2 FQGNSA. The CDR3 DNA follows: TGTGCCAGCAGCCCAAACAGGGCGGACGAGCAGTACTTC. Translated: CASSPNRADEQYF.

V gene TRBV18 combines with J gene TRBJ1-1, with D tentatively TRBD1 (6 bases). The V and J ends lost 3 bases and 3 bases respectively, with 11 bases between them. The germline V gene has CDR1 KGHSH and CDR2 LQKENI. There are 14 residues in the CDR3. CDR3 in DNA: TGTGCCAGCTCACCGAACAGGGTCGACACTGAAGCTTTCTTT. As protein: CASSPNRVDTEAFF.

This clonotype came up a few times. The gene calls are TRBV7-2 and TRBJ2-1; D possibly corresponds to TRBD2 (6 bases). This CDR3 is 15 amino acids long. Germline-derived CDR1 and CDR2 are SGHTA and FQGNSA. Trimming left V 0 bases short and J 6 bases short, with 12 bases between. DNA for the CDR3: TGTGCCAGCAGCTTAGCCGGAGGGGTAGCCAATGAGCAGTTCTTC. This gives the protein CASSLAGGVANEQFF.

The chain has TRBV7-3 and TRBJ1-6, with D maybe TRBD1 (6 bases). Looked up from germline, CDR1 is SGHTA and CDR2 is FQGTGA. Trimming shortened V by 5 bases and J by 9 bases, and 14 bases separated the two germline ends. The CDR3 has 14 residues. CDR3 nucleotide sequence: TGTGCCAGCAGCCTCCCGTGGGGGCCTTCACCCCTCCACTTT. It is translated as CASSLPWGPSPLHF.

The V gene is TRBV7-2, the J gene TRBJ2-7; D perhaps matches TRBD2 (5 bases). Trimming removed 8 bases at V and 1 base at J, with 12 bases between. The CDR3 totals 13 residues. From germline, CDR1 is SGHTA and CDR2 FQGNSA. This chain's CDR3 is CASRSTSSYEQYF. Here the CDR3 DNA reads TGTGCCAGCCGTTCCACTAGTTCCTACGAGCAGTACTTC.

The J gene is TRBJ2-1, the V gene TRBV12-3 or TRBV12-4; no firm D call. V was clipped by 3 bases and J by 2 bases, with 8 bases between them. The CDR3 is 14 residues long. The CDR3, as DNA: TGTGCCAGCAGTTTTAGGGTGGCCTACAATGAGCAGTTCTTC. Translation: CASSFRVAYNEQFF.

The table lists this clonotype with a few counts. J is TRBJ2-7 and V is TRBV7-2, with 11 positions matching TRBD2. The J segment lost 7 bases and the V segment lost 4 bases, leaving 9 bases of the junction unmatched. The length of the CDR3 is 15 residues. Germline CDR1 and CDR2: SGHTA and FQGNSA. The CDR3 nucleotides read TGTGCCAGCAGCTCTATACTAGCGGGAGTTCAAGAGCAGTACTTC. It is translated as CASSSILAGVQEQYF.

CDR3 sequence (DNA): TGCAGTGCTGACACCGGGACAGAAAATCAGCCCCAGCATTTT. Translated: CSADTGTENQPQHF. The chain carries TRBV20-1 and TRBJ1-5; 7 positions agree with TRBD1. The CDR3 runs to 14 residues. CDR1 is DFQATT and CDR2 is SNEGSKA in the germline V gene (reference sequence). J gave up 4 bases and V 5 bases, and 8 bases lay outside the gene matches.

This clonotype was recorded only once. This chain connects TRBV20-1 to TRBJ2-1, with TRBD2 matching over 11 bases. The CDR3 runs 14 residues. The germline V gene encodes CDR1 DFQATT and CDR2 SNEGSKA (reference sequence). V lost 3 bases to trimming and J lost 9 bases; unmatched junction nucleotides: 7. The CDR3 sequence is CSASISGRVGEQFF. The CDR3 DNA is TGCAGTGCTAGTATTAGCGGGAGGGTTGGTGAGCAGTTCTTC.

This clonotype was detected only once. The CDR3 sequence is CASSATRSGNTIYF. CDR3 nucleotide sequence: TGTGCCAGCAGCGCGACACGCTCTGGAAACACCATATATTTT. This chain uses TRBV6-6 with TRBJ1-3; D not certain. CDR1 and CDR2 (germline): MNHNY, SVGAGI (reference sequence). Trimming stripped 6 bases from V and 0 bases from J, with 9 bases between. The CDR3 consists of 14 residues.

CDR3 DNA sequence: TGCAGTGCTAGAGATGGCGGGGGGGCCGAGTCAGATACGCAGTATTTT. The encoded protein is CSARDGGGAESDTQYF. The gene calls are TRBV20-1 and TRBJ2-3, with TRBD2 identical over 9 bases. This CDR3 is 16 amino acids long. V lost 0 bases to trimming and J lost 4 bases; unmatched junction nucleotides: 8. The V gene's germline CDR1 is DFQATT and CDR2 SNEGSKA (reference sequence).

This clonotype has more than one count but fewer than ten. The chain employs TRBV28 and TRBJ1-1, with unresolved D. Trimming cost V 6 bases and J 10 bases, with 18 bases left between them. The CDR3 has 13 amino acids. Germline V gene sequence: CDR1 MDHEN, CDR2 SYDVKM. As DNA, the CDR3 is TGTGCCAGCAGCCCCAACGCAAGAAACGGAGCTTTCTTT. As protein: CASSPNARNGAFF.

V and J are TRBV28 and TRBJ2-7; 8 bases line up with TRBD1. The germline V gene has CDR1 MDHEN and CDR2 SYDVKM. Trimming took 6 bases from V and 4 from J; bases not matched to a gene: 11. The CDR3 extends over 15 amino acids. The DNA of the CDR3 is TGTGCCAGCAGGGCCGGGACAGGAAAACCGTACGAGCAGTACTTC. This codes for CASRAGTGKPYEQYF.

V and J are TRBV10-3 and TRBJ2-5; the D call may be TRBD1 or TRBD2 (7 bases each). The CDR3 spans 15 residues. Trimming took off 2 bases at V and 5 bases at J, with 15 bases between the two ends. CDR1 and CDR2 (germline): ENHRY, SYGVKD. CDR3 DNA: TGTGCCATCAGTGAGAGGGGGCCGCGGGGGGAGACCCAGTACTTC. Protein: CAISERGPRGETQYF.

Here the CDR3 reads CASSLASSWEDQMRGYTF. CDR3 DNA sequence: TGTGCCAGCAGCTTAGCCTCCTCCTGGGAGGACCAAATGCGGGGCTACACCTTC. The chain carries TRBV7-4 and TRBJ1-2; D is uncertain. CDR1 SGHVT and CDR2 SQSDAQ come from the germline V gene. This CDR3 has 18 amino acids. Trimming stripped 0 bases from V and 8 bases from J, with 25 bases between.

This clonotype appeared a few times. The gene calls are TRBV6-2 or TRBV6-3 and TRBJ2-1; D uncertain. V dropped 7 bases and J dropped 6 bases, with 10 bases sitting between them. The CDR3 totals 12 residues. Per germline, CDR1 MNHEY and CDR2 SVGEGT. Written as DNA, the CDR3 is TGTGCCAGCACCACAAGGCTCAATGAGCAGTTCTTC. It is translated as CASTTRLNEQFF.

V usage is TRBV7-4 and J usage is TRBJ2-7; D not resolved. Trimming pared 7 bases from V and 0 bases from J, leaving 16 bases between. Germline CDR1 SGHVT, CDR2 SQSDAQ. The CDR3 loop spans 15 amino acids. This chain's CDR3 is CASIRPGRSSYEQYF. CDR3 sequence (DNA): TGTGCCAGCATCCGCCCTGGCCGGAGCTCCTACGAGCAGTACTTC. The full variable domain, in which reference TRBV7-4 and TRBJ2-7 provide the parts outside the CDR3, is GAGVSQSPRYKVAKRGRDVALRCDSISGHVTLYWYRQTLGQGSEVLTYSQSDAQRDKSGRPSGRFSAERPERSVSTLKIQRTEQGDSAVYLCASIRPGRSSYEQYFGPGTRLTVT.

The J gene is TRBJ2-5, the V gene TRBV10-3, with D possibly matching TRBD2 (5 bases). The V gene lost 0 bases and the J gene lost 11 bases, with 10 bases spanning the gap. Germline V gene data show CDR1 as ENHRY and CDR2 as SYGVKD. The CDR3 has 12 amino acids. The chain's CDR3 is CAISESGRYQYF. CDR3 bases: TGTGCCATCAGTGAGTCAGGGAGATATCAGTACTTC.